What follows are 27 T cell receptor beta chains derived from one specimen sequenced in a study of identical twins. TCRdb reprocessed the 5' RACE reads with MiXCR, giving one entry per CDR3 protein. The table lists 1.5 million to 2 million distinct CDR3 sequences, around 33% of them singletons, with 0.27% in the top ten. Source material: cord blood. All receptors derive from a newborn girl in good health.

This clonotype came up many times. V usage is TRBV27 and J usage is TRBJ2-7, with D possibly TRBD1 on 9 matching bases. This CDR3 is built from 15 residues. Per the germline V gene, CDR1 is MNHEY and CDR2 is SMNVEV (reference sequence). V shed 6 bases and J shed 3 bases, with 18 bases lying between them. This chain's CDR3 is CASSRGGQGYYEQYF. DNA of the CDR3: TGTGCCAGCAGCCGGGGGGGACAGGGATACTACGAGCAGTACTTC.

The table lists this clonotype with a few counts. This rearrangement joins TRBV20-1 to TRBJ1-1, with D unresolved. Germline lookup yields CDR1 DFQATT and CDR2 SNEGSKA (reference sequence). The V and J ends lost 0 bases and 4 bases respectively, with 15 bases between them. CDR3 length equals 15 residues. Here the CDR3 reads CSARDRGSFSTEAFF. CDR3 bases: TGCAGTGCTAGAGATCGGGGTTCATTTTCCACTGAAGCTTTCTTT.

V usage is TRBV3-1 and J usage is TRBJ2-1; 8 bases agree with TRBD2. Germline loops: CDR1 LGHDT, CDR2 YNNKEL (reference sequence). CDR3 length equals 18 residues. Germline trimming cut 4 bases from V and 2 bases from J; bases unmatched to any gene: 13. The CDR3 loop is CASSLIVGREVPYNEQFF. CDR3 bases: TGTGCCAGCAGCCTCATTGTAGGGCGGGAGGTCCCCTACAATGAGCAGTTCTTC.

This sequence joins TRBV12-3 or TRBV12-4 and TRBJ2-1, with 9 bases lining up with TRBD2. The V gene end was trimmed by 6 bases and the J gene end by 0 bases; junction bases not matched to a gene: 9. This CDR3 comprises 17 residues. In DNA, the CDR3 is TGTGCCAGCAGGGTTCTAGCGGGGTTATCCTCCTACAATGAGCAGTTCTTC. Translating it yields CASRVLAGLSSYNEQFF.

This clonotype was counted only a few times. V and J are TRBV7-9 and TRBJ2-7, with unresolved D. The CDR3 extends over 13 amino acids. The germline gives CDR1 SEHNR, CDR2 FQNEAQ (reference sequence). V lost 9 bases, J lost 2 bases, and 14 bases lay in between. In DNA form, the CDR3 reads TGTGCCAGTTCCGGGCCCACAGCCTACGAGCAGTACTTC. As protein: CASSGPTAYEQYF.

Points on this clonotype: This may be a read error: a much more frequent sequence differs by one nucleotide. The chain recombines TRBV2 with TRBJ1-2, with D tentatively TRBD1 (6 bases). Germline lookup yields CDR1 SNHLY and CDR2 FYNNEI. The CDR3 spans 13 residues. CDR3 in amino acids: CASSEGQVYDYTF. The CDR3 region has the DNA TGTGCCAGCAGTGAAGGACAGGTCTATGACTACACCTTC.

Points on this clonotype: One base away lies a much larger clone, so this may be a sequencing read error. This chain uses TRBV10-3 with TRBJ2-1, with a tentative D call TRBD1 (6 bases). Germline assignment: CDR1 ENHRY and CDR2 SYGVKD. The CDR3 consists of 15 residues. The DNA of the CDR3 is TGTGCCATCAGTGAGCCTCGGACAGCCTACAGTGAGCAGTTCTTC. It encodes CAISEPRTAYSEQFF.

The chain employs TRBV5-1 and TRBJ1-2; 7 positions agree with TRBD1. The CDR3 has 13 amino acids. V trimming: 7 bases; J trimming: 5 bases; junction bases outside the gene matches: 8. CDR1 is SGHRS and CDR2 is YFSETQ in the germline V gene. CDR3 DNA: TGCGCCAGCGGGACTAGACAGGGATATGGCTACACCTTC. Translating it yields CASGTRQGYGYTF.

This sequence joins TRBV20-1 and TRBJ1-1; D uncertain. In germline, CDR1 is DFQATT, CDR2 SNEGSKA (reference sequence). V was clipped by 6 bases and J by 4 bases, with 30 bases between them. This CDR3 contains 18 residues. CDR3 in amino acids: CSALNVYETFRHPTEAFF. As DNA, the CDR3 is TGCAGTGCCCTTAACGTTTACGAAACTTTCAGACACCCCACTGAAGCTTTCTTT.

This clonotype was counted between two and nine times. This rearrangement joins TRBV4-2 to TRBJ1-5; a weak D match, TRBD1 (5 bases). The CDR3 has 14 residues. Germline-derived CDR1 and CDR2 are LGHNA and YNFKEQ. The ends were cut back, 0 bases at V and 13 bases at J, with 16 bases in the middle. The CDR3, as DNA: TGTGCCAGCAGCCAAGATGAGTCGGGGCGACGGCAGCATTTT. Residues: CASSQDESGRRQHF.

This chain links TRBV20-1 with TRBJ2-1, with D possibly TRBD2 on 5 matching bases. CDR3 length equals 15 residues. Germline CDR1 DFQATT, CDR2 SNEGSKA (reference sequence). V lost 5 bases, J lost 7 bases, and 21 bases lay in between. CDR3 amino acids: CSAPLRRVQGNEQFF. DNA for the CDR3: TGCAGTGCTCCCTTAAGGCGGGTCCAAGGGAATGAGCAGTTCTTC.

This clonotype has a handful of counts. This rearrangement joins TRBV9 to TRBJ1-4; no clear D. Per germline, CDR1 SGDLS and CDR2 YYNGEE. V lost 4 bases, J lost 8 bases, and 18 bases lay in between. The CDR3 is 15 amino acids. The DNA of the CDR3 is TGTGCCAGCAGCCTGGAGGTAGGGCCCCAGGAAAAACTGTTTTTT. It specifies CASSLEVGPQEKLFF.

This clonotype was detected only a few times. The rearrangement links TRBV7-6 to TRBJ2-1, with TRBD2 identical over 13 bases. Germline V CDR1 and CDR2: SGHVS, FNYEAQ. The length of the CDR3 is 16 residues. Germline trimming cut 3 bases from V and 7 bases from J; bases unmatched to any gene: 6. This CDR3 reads CASSFRTSGSENEQFF. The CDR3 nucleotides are TGTGCCAGCAGCTTTCGGACTAGCGGGAGTGAAAATGAGCAGTTCTTC.

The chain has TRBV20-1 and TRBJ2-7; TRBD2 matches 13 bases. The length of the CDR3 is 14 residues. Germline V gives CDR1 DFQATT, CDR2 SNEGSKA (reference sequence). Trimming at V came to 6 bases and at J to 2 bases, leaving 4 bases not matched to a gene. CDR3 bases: TGCAGTGCCATACTAGCGGGAGGGCCCTACGAGCAGTACTTC. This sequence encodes CSAILAGGPYEQYF.

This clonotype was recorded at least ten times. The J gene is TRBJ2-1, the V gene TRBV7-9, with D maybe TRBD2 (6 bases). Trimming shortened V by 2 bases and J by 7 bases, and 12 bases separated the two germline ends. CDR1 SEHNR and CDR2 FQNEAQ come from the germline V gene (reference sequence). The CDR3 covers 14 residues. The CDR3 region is CASSLSLAGNEQFF. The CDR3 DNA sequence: TGTGCCAGCAGCTTATCACTAGCAGGAAATGAGCAGTTCTTC. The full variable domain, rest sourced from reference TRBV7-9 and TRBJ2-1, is DTGVSQNPRHKITKRGQNVTFRCDPISEHNRLYWYRQTLGQGPEFLTYFQNEAQLEKSRLLSDRFSAERPKGSFSTLEIQRTEQGDSAMYLCASSLSLAGNEQFFGPGTRLTVL.

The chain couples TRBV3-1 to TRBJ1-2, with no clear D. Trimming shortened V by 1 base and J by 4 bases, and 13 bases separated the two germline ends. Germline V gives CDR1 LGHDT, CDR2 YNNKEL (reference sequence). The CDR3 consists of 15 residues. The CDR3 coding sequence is TGTGCCAGCAGCCAAGCCCCGCGGACCTTCTATGGCTACACCTTC. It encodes CASSQAPRTFYGYTF.

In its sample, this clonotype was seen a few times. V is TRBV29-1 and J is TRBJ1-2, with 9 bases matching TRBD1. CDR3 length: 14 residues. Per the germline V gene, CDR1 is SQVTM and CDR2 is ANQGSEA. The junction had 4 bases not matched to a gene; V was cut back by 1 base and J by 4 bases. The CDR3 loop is CSVEGDRAGYGYTF. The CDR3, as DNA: TGCAGCGTTGAAGGGGACAGGGCCGGCTATGGCTACACCTTC.

The CDR3 is CASSVATNSPLHF. The CDR3 DNA follows: TGTGCCAGCAGCGTCGCTACGAATTCACCCCTCCACTTT. The chain joins TRBV9 to TRBJ1-6, with D uncertain. Trimming cost V 2 bases and J 7 bases, with 7 bases left between them. Germline CDR1 and CDR2: SGDLS and YYNGEE. CDR3 length: 13 residues.

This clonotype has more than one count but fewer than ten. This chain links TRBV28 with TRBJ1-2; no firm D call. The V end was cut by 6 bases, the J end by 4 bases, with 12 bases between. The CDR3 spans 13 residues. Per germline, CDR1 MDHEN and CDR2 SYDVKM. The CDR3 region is CASSSYSRYGYTF. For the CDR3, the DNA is TGTGCCAGCAGCAGTTATTCACGCTATGGCTACACCTTC.

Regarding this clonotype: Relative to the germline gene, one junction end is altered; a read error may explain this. Here the CDR3 DNA reads TGCGGTGCTAGGGATCGGGCCTATTGGGGCAATCAGCCCCAGCATTTT. Translated: CGARDRAYWGNQPQHF. This chain joins TRBV20-1 and TRBJ1-5, with no clear D. This CDR3 is built from 16 residues. Germline assignment: CDR1 DFQATT and CDR2 SNEGSKA (reference sequence).

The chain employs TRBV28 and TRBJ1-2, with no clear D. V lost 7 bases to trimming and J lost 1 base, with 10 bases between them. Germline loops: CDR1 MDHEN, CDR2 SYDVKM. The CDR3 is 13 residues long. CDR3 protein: CASTTELNYGYTF. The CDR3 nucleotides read TGTGCCAGCACGACTGAACTTAACTATGGCTACACCTTC.

Written as DNA, the CDR3 is TGTGCCAGCAGCCAACCAGGGACAGGGGGGTACAATGAGCAGTACTTC. Its protein is CASSQPGTGGYNEQYF. The rearrangement links TRBV3-1 to TRBJ2-1, with 11 bases aligning to TRBD1. The DNA end is more similar to TRBJ2-7, so the J call may be wrong. Germline CDR1 LGHDT, CDR2 YNNKEL (reference sequence). The length of the CDR3 is 16 residues.

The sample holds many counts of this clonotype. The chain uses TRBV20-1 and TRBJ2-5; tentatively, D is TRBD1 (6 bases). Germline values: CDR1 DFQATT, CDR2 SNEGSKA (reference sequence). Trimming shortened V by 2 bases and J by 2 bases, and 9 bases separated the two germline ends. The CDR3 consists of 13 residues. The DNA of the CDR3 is TGCAGTGCTAGACAGGGGCCGCAAGAGACCCAGTACTTC. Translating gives CSARQGPQETQYF.

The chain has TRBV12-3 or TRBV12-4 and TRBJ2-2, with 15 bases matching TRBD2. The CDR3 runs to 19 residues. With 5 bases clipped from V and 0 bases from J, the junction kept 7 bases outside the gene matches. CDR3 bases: TGTGCCAGCAGTGCTGTGGGACTAGCGGGAGGTCCGAACACCGGGGAGCTGTTTTTT. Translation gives CASSAVGLAGGPNTGELFF.

CDR3 loop: CASSPLAGGMTDTQYF. The CDR3 region has the DNA TGTGCCAGCAGCCCCCTAGCGGGAGGGATGACAGATACGCAGTATTTT. The V call is TRBV3-1, the J call TRBJ2-3; 12 positions match TRBD2. The CDR3 totals 16 residues. Germline CDR1 LGHDT, CDR2 YNNKEL (reference sequence). The junction had 5 bases not matched to a gene; V was cut back by 4 bases and J by 3 bases.

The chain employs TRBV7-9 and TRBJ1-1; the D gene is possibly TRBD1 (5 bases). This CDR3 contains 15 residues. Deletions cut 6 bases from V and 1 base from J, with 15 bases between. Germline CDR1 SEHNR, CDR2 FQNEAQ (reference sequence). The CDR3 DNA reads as TGTGCCAGCAGGGCGTCCGGGACGGGGAACACTGAAGCTTTCTTT. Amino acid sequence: CASRASGTGNTEAFF.

DNA of the CDR3: TGTGCCAGCAGATACACCGACAGGGTGAATTCACCCCTCCACTTT. This gives the protein CASRYTDRVNSPLHF. The chain employs TRBV28 and TRBJ1-6, with 7 bases lining up with TRBD1. The trim removed 6 bases at V and 7 bases at J, leaving 9 bases unmatched. The CDR3 runs to 15 residues. Germline V gene lookup returns CDR1 MDHEN and CDR2 SYDVKM.